Each of the 2 T cell receptor beta chains below was sequenced from the same sample in a study of vaccination and CD4 T cells after COVID-19. Documented treatment: approximately 9-day PBMC culture with coronavirus spike peptide pools or control peptides (ViraFEST assay). Their antigen targets remain unknown. Cultured CD4+ T cell DNA was sequenced using the Oncomine TCR Beta short-read assay. TCRdb reanalysed the PCR reads using MiXCR and keeps one entry per CDR3 protein. The table lists roughly 15,000 distinct CDR3 sequences, around half of them singletons, with around 4.5% in the top ten. The sample in question was CD4+ T cells from blood, cultured in vitro, obtained before SARS-CoV-2 vaccination. These TCRs come from a human donor who had recovered from COVID-19.

This chain joins TRBV6-1 and TRBJ1-2; 8 nucleotides match TRBD1. This CDR3 has 14 residues. CDR1 is MNHNS, CDR2 SASEGT, per germline. The V and J ends lost 2 bases and 6 bases, in that order; junction bases with no gene match: 5. The CDR3 DNA reads as TGTGCCAGCAGTGAATGGAGACAGGGGAATGGCTACACCTTC. Amino acids: CASSEWRQGNGYTF.

This clonotype has a handful of counts. The chain recombines TRBV19 with TRBJ1-5; maybe TRBD1 (5 bases). The CDR3 totals 15 residues. In germline, CDR1 is LNHDA, CDR2 SQIVND (reference sequence). V lost 0 bases and J 7 bases, leaving 13 bases between the germline ends. CDR3: CASSIDHTRGQPQHF. Here the CDR3 DNA reads TGTGCCAGTAGTATAGATCACACCCGGGGGCAGCCCCAGCATTTT.